The 4 T cell receptor beta chains below were found in one sample sequenced in a study of graft-versus-host responses after intestinal transplantation. These receptors' antigens are unknown. Only in-frame clones appear in the TCRdb table, and some are missing; sequencing was by immunoSEQ multiplex PCR. Among 40,000 to 55,000 clones listed, approximately 88% were seen once. The source was unstimulated CD4+ T cells sorted from spleen or lymph node cells, collected before transplant. The receptors derive from a human donor who was the organ donor for an intestinal transplant.

The V call is TRBV18, the J call TRBJ1-3, with D possibly being TRBD1 (6 bases). The CDR3 length is 14 residues. Between the trimmed V and J ends, which lost 4 bases and 3 bases, there was a span of 10 bases. Germline CDR1 KGHSH, CDR2 LQKENI. CDR3 loop: CASSLQDSGNTIYF. Here the CDR3 DNA reads TGTGCCAGCTCACTACAGGACAGTGGAAACACCATATATTTT.

The chain links TRBV6-6 to TRBJ2-1, with 11 bases lining up with TRBD2. Germline V lookup: CDR1 MNHNY, CDR2 SVGAGI (reference sequence). The V segment lost 7 bases and the J segment 2 bases; nucleotides outside the gene matches: 7. This CDR3 has 16 amino acids. CDR3 nucleotide sequence: TGTGCCAGCACTGGCCCGGGACTAGCGGCCTACAATGAGCAGTTCTTC. Translated: CASTGPGLAAYNEQFF.

The CDR3 protein is CASSLPRDVTQYF. The CDR3 coding sequence is TGTGCCAGCAGTCTTCCTCGGGATGTTACGCAGTATTTT. The genes are TRBV6-6 and TRBJ2-3; TRBD2 is a possible D gene (5 bases). The CDR3 covers 13 residues. Germline-derived CDR1 and CDR2 are MNHNY and SVGAGI (reference sequence). V was shortened by 5 bases and J by 8 bases, with 14 bases between the two germline ends.

This chain links TRBV15 with TRBJ2-1; D is possibly TRBD2 (5 bases). Per the germline V gene, CDR1 is LNHNV and CDR2 is YYDKDF (reference sequence). Deletions cut 0 bases from V and 10 bases from J, with 10 bases between. This CDR3 comprises 13 residues. The CDR3 region has the DNA TGTGCCACCAGCAGAGATCATCCGGGAGAGCAGTTCTTC. Translated, it gives CATSRDHPGEQFF. Variable domain in full (rest from reference TRBV15 and TRBJ2-1): DAMVIQNPRYQVTQFGKPVTLSCSQTLNHNVMYWYQQKSSQAPKLLFHYYDKDFNNEADTPDNFQSRRPNTSFCFLDIRSPGLGDTAMYLCATSRDHPGEQFFGPGTRLTVL.